The entry that follows covers one T cell receptor (beta chain) sequence. No cognate antigen has been identified for it. No base quality values were provided; no much bigger clone lies one nucleotide off. Using the deep immunoSEQ assay, multiplex PCR amplified TCR CDR3 regions from genomic DNA. Extracted genomic DNA from each cell subset was spread evenly across all wells of several immunoSEQ 96-well plates, with each plate serving as a replicate. For sorted subsets, 150 to 250 ng genomic DNA, equal to tens of thousands of T cell genomes, was loaded into each replicate PCR. Purified libraries were measured with a Qubit 3.0 fluorometer, size-checked on a Bioanalyzer 2100, and measured again with the KAPA Library Quantification kit. A separate single-read 150-cycle Illumina NextSeq 550 flow cell was used to sequence each immunoSEQ 96-well plate. The authors' analysis ran thus. Because the immunoSEQ output included only junctional sequences and no quality scores, the filtering could not be the same as the filtering used for full-length reads. Sequences were annotated with PyIR, a Python wrapper for IgBLAST v1.9, and V/J genes and CDR3 were assigned using IMGT germline references. Reads with weak V/J assignments (E-value above 1e-6), missing CDR3, stop codons, out-of-frame junctions, or ambiguous translated residues were removed. V3J clonotypes were defined as sequences sharing the same inferred V gene, J gene, and CDR3 amino acid sequence. The percentage overlap between two repertoires was calculated by dividing the number of shared unique clonotypes by the size of the smaller repertoire. Richness of each repertoire was evaluated using RTK rarefaction, the Chao1 estimator, and Recon v2.1 estimates of unobserved clonotypes. OLGA was used to compute generation probabilities for all TCRbeta clonotypes that the gDNA method yielded from a handful of donors. Sourced from immuneACCESS, this table was stored by TCRdb with only in-frame sequences that have V and J called. A share of the clones is absent; for the studies checked, an unresolved V gene accounts for under half, and the remainder has no known explanation. For V, J and clone size, that table is used; D and trimming come from the DNA. The sample has roughly 1,500,000 clones on record, around 98.5% of them singletons. The ten top clones hold 0.36% of the sample.

This sample stems from a study of shared clonotypes between healthy human individuals (dated by TCRdb to the early 2020s). Describing the broader study: A few men and two women, aged 18 to 49 years, made up the cohort. For each donor, CD4 naive and CD4 memory were each run on three plates, CD8 naive on two plates, and CD8 memory on one plate. To estimate repertoire size and how much clonotypes are shared between individuals, the study performed deep sequencing of blood TCR repertoires from about five healthy adults. Different laboratories and diverse techniques were used to prepare libraries and sequence TCR repertoires, to increase sequencing depth and limit assay-specific biases. Each donor's leukapheresis produced roughly between roughly 0.94 and 9.5 billion PBMCs. What the research found in general, with its limitations: Sampling was restricted to blood, and TCR repertoires in tissues likely differ from the TCR repertoires found in blood. Even with the large sequencing depth, rarefaction of the sorted-subset datasets indicated that sequencing was incomplete. Compared with non-shared clonotypes, the clonotypes found in all four sorted-subset donors had higher generation probabilities. When a few donors were compared, the shared fraction of clonotypes was about 5% for naive CD4, about 4% for naive CD8, 2.3% for memory CD4, and roughly 0.43% for memory CD8. Pairwise subsampling led to the expectation that sequencing depth would affect the degree of clonotype sharing among donors. The genetic and exposure-history diversity represented was limited by the small number of donors. Naive subsets generally had larger estimated clonotype richness than memory subsets.

Donors were healthy HIV-negative adults with no recently reported acute infections or vaccinations. Every donor was a Caucasian adult residing in Nashville, Tennessee, USA. CD4+ T cells were enriched through magnetic negative selection, after which naive cells were positively selected on CD45RA and the remaining negative fraction served as the memory subset. Blood was obtained by leukapheresis, after which PBMCs were separated by Ficoll-Histopaque density gradient centrifugation and cryopreserved in liquid nitrogen vapor phase. Analytical flow cytometry was used to check the purity and quantity of each magnetically sorted T cell population. Genomic DNA was isolated from every sorted fraction and measured by UV absorbance on a Nanodrop 2000c. CDR1 SGHNT and CDR2 YYREEE are derived from the germline V gene (reference sequence). Measured from the cysteine to the phenylalanine, the CDR3 is 18 residues long. The only DNA kept is the CDR3, 54 bases in frame from the first base. V gives up 0 bases and J gives up 9 bases, and the segment between their germline ends measures 28 bases.

Material for sequencing was naive CD4+ T cells sorted from blood. Reading the label with the study, this specimen's cell subset or site is: CD45RA+ positively selected. The chain is made from TRBV5-4 and TRBJ2-7; the D element might be TRBD1 or TRBD2, as each aligns at 5 bases. This clonotype was obtained from a man aged 25-45 years in good health. The encoded CDR3 is CASSLAGPPGTAIVGQYF. The DNA is TGTGCCAGCAGCTTGGCGGGGCCCCCCGGGACGGCGATCGTTGGGCAGTACTTC.